This T cell receptor (beta chain) was sequenced during a study of blood T cell repertoires in COVID-19. Germline V CDR1 and CDR2: SGHTA, FQGTGA. This CDR3 spans 13 amino acids. Unmatched junction bases numbered 2, after V lost 9 bases and J lost 0 bases. Generated by immunoSEQ multiplex PCR, the TCRdb table keeps only in-frame clones and is missing some. The repertoire holds 360,000 or so clones, with 85% to 90% as singletons. The clonotype comes from a woman younger than 45 who had recovered from COVID-19. The V and J genes are TRBV7-3 and TRBJ1-1, with 9 bases lining up with TRBD1. Sequencing input: PBMCs or T cells enriched from blood (not recorded which). This CDR3 is CASRQGVNTEAFF. CDR3 DNA: TGTGCCAGTAGACAGGGGGTGAACACTGAAGCTTTCTTT.